This T cell receptor (beta chain) comes out of a study of tumor-infiltrating lymphocytes in primary liver carcinoma. Study-level background: Patients underwent surgical resection for primary liver carcinoma. T1-T3 N0M0 was the stage of the tumors, which were roughly 4.2 to 11 cm across.

The investigators made TCR beta cDNA from around 530 ng total RNA, using a constant-region primer. Sequencing libraries for TCR beta derived from three nested multiplex PCR rounds that used slightly modified ARM-PCR. From the multiplex PCR reads, TCRdb called clonotypes with MiXCR, one entry per CDR3 protein. Of fewer than 250,000 distinct CDR3 sequences in the sample, about 65% are singletons; the top ten hold roughly 7%. The source of the blood RNA was unsorted whole blood, and germline DNA was extracted as well. In regard to this clonotype: Relative to the germline gene, one junction end is altered; a read error may explain this.

The sample consisted of peripheral blood. The clonotype was recovered from a woman in her sixties or seventies with primary liver carcinoma and hepatitis B virus infection.

CDR3 in DNA: TGTGGCAGCAGCCTATCGAACAATCAGCCACAGCATTTT. Protein sequence: CGSSLSNNQPQHF. The chain joins TRBV11-2 to TRBJ1-5, with D unclear. The CDR3 has 13 amino acids. Germline V CDR1 and CDR2: SGHAT, FQNNGV.